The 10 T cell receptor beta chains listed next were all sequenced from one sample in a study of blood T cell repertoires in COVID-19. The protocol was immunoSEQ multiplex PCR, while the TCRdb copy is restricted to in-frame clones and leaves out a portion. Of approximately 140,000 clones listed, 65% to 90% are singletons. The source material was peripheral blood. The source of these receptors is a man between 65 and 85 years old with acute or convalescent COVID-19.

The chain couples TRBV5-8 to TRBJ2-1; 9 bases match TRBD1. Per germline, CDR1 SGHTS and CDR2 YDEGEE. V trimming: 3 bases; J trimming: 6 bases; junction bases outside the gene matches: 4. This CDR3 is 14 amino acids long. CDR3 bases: TGTGCCAGCAGCTCGTGGACAGGGGTCAATGAGCAGTTCTTC. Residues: CASSSWTGVNEQFF.

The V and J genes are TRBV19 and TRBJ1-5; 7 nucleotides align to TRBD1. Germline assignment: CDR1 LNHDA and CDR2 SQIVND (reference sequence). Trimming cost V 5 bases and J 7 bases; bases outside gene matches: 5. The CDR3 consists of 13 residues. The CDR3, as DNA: TGTGCCAGTAGTTTCGGACAGGTCCAGCCCCAGCATTTT. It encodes CASSFGQVQPQHF.

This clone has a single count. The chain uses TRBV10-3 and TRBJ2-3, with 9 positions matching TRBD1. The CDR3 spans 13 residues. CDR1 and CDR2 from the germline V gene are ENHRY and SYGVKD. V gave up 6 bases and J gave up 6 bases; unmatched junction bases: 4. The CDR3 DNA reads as TGTGCCATCAGAGGTGACAGGGGGGATACGCAGTATTTT. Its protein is CAIRGDRGDTQYF.

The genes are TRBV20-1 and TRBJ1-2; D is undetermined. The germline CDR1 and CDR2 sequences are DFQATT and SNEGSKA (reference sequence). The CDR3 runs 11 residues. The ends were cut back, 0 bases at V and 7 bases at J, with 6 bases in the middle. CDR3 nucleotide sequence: TGCAGTGCTAGAGAGAGGATTGGCTACACCTTC. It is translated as CSARERIGYTF.

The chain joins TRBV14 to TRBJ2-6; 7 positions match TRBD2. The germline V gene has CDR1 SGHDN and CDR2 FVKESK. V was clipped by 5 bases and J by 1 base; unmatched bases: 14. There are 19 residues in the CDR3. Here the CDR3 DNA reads TGTGCCAGCAGCGACCCTTTCGGGAGGAACCCTTCTGGGGCCAACGTCCTGACTTTC. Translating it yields CASSDPFGRNPSGANVLTF.

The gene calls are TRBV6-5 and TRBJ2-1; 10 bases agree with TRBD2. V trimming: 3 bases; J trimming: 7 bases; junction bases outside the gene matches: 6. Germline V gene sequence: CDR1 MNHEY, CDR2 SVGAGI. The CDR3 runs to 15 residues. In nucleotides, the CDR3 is TGTGCCAGCAGTTATCAGCGGGAGGGCCGTAATGAGCAGTTCTTC. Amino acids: CASSYQREGRNEQFF.

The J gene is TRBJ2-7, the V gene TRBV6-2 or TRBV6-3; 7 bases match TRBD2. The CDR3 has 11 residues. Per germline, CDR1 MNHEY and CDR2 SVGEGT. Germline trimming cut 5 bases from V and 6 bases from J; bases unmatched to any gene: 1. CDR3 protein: CASSRTSEQYF. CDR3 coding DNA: TGTGCCAGCAGTCGGACTAGCGAGCAGTACTTC.

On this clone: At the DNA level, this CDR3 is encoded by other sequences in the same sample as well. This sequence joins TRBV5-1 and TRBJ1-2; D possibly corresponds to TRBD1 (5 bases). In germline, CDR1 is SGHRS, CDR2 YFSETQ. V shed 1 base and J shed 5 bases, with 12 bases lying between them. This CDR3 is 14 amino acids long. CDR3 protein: CASSLPGQGYGYTF. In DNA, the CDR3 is TGCGCCAGCAGCTTGCCAGGGCAAGGGTATGGCTACACCTTC.

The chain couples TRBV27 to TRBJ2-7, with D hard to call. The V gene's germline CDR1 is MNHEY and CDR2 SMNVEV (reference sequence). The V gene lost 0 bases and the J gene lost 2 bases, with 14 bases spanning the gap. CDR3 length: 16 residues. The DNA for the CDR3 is TGTGCCAGCAGTTTATCTAGCCTGCTAACCCCCTACGAGCAGTACTTC. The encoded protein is CASSLSSLLTPYEQYF.

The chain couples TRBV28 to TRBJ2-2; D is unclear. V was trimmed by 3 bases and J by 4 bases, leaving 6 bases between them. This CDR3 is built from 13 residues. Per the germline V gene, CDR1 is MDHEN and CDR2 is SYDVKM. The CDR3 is CASSFQVTGELFF. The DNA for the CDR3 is TGTGCCAGCAGTTTTCAGGTCACCGGGGAGCTGTTTTTT. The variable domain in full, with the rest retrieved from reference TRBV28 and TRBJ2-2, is DVKVTQSSRYLVKRTGEKVFLECVQDMDHENMFWYRQDPGLGLRLIYFSYDVKMKEKGDIPEGYSVSREKKERFSLILESASTNQTSMYLCASSFQVTGELFFGEGSRLTVL.